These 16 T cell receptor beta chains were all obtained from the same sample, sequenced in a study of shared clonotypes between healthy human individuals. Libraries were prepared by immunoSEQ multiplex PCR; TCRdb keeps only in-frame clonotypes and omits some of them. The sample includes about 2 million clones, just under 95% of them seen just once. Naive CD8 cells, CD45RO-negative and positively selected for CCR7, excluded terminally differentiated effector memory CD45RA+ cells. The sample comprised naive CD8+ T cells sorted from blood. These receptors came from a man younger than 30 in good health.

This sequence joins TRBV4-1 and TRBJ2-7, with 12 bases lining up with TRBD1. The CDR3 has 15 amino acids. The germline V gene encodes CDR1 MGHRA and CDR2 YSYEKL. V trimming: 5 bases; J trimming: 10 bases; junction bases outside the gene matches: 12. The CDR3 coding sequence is TGCGCCAGCAGCGCACTCCCGACCGGGACAGGGGGCCAGTACTTC. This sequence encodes CASSALPTGTGGQYF.

CDR3 residues: CASSSPPRTGGRSYNEQFF. In DNA form, the CDR3 reads TGTGCCAGCAGCTCCCCCCCTAGAACCGGCGGGAGGTCCTACAATGAGCAGTTCTTC. The chain combines TRBV11-2 with TRBJ2-1, with 8 nucleotides matching TRBD2. The CDR3 spans 19 residues. Unmatched junction bases numbered 15, after V lost 4 bases and J lost 1 base. Germline CDR1 reads SGHAT; CDR2 reads FQNNGV.

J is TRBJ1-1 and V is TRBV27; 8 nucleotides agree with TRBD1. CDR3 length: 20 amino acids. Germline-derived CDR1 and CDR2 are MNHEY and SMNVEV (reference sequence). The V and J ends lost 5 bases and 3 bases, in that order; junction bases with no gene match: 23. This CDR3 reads CASSPLDGTGFLAVDTEAFF. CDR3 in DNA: TGTGCCAGCAGTCCACTAGACGGGACAGGCTTTTTGGCGGTGGACACTGAAGCTTTCTTT.

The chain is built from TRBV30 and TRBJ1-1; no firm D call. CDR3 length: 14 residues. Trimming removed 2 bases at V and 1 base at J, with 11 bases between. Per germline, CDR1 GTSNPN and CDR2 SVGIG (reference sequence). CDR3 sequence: CAWSSGIGNTEAFF. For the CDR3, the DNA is TGTGCCTGGAGTAGTGGGATCGGGAACACTGAAGCTTTCTTT.

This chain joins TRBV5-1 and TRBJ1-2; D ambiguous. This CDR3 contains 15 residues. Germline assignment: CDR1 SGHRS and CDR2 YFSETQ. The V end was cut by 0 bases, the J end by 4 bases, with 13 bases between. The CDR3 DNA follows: TGCGCCAGCAGCTTGGGGGCCGGGGAAAGCTATGGCTACACCTTC. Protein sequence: CASSLGAGESYGYTF.

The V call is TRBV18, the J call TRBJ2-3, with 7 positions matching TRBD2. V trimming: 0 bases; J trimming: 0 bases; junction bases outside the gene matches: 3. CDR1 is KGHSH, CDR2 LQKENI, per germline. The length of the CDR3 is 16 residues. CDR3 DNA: TGTGCCAGCTCACCACCGCTAGCGGCTAGCACAGATACGCAGTATTTT. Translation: CASSPPLAASTDTQYF. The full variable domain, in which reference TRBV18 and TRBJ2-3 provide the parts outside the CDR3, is NAGVMQNPRHLVRRRGQEARLRCSPMKGHSHVYWYRQLPEEGLKFMVYLQKENIIDESGMPKERFSAEFPKEGPSILRIQQVVRGDSAAYFCASSPPLAASTDTQYFGPGTRLTVL.

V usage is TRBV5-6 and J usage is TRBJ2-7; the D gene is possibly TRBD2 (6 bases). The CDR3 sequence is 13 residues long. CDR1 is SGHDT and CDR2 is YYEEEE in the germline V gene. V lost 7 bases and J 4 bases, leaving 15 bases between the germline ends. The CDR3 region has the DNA TGTGCCAGCGGGAACTGGGACTTTTACGAGCAGTACTTC. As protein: CASGNWDFYEQYF.

CDR3 nucleotides: TGTGCCAGTAGTTTGACAGGGACGGCCTACGAGCAGTACTTC. Translating gives CASSLTGTAYEQYF. This chain uses TRBV19 with TRBJ2-7; 7 nucleotides agree with TRBD1. Trimming at V came to 5 bases and at J to 2 bases, leaving 6 bases not matched to a gene. The CDR3 is 14 amino acids. Germline V gene sequence: CDR1 LNHDA, CDR2 SQIVND (reference sequence).

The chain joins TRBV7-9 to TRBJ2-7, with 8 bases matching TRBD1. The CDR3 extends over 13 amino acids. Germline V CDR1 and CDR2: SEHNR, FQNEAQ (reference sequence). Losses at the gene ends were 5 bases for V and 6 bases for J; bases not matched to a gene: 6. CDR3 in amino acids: CASSQAQGGEQYF. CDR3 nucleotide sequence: TGTGCCAGCAGCCAAGCACAGGGGGGCGAGCAGTACTTC.

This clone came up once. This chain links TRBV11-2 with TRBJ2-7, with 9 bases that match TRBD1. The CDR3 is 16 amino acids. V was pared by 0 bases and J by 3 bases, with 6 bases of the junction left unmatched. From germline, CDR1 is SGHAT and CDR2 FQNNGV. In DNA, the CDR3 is TGTGCCAGCAGCTTAGAGGGACAGGGCCAATACTACGAGCAGTACTTC. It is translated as CASSLEGQGQYYEQYF.

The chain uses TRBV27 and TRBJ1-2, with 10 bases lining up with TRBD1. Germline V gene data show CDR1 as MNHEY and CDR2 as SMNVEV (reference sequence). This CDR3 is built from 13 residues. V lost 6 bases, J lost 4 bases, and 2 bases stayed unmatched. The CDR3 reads CASRDRGAYGYTF. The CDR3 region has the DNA TGTGCCAGCAGGGACAGGGGGGCCTATGGCTACACCTTC.

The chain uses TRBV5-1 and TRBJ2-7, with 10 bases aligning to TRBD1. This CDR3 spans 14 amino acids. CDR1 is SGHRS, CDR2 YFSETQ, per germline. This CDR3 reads CASSGGQGYYEQYF. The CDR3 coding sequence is TGCGCTTCCAGCGGGGGACAGGGGTATTACGAGCAGTACTTC.

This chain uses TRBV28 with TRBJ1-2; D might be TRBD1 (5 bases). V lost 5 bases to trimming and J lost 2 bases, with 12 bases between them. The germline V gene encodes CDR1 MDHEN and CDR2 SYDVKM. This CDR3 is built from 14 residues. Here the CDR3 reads CASSAVGENYGYTF. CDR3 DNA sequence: TGTGCCAGCAGTGCGGTAGGGGAGAACTATGGCTACACCTTC.

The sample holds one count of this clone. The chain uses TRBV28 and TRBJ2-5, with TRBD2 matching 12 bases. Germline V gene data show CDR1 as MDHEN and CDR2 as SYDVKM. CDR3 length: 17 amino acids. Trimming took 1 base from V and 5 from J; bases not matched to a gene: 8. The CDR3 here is CASSLFTSGGMWETQYF. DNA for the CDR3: TGTGCCAGCAGTTTATTTACTAGCGGGGGGATGTGGGAGACCCAGTACTTC.

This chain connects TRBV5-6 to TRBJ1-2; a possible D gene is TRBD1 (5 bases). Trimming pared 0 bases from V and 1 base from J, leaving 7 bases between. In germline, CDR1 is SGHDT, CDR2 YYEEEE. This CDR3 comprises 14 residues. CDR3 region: CASSLAGVNYGYTF. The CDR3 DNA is TGTGCCAGCAGCTTGGCGGGGGTTAACTATGGCTACACCTTC. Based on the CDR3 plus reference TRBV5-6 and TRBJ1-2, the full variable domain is DAGVTQSPTHLIKTRGQQVTLRCSPKSGHDTVSWYQQALGQGPQFIFQYYEEEERQRGNFPDRFSGHQFPNYSSELNVNALLLGDSALYLCASSLAGVNYGYTFGSGTRLTVV.

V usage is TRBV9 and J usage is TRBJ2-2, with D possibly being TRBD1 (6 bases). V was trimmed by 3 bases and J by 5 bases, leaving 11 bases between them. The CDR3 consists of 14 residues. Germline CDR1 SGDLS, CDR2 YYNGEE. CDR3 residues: CASSDRDGTGELFF. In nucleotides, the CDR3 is TGTGCCAGCAGCGACAGGGATGGTACCGGGGAGCTGTTTTTT.